At least ten counts were recorded for the clone carrying this T cell receptor (beta chain). V was pared by 6 bases and J by 7 bases, with 14 bases of the junction left unmatched. Germline lookup yields CDR1 LNHDA and CDR2 SQIVND (reference sequence). The CDR3 is 16 residues long. Amplification targeted the TCR beta CDR3 regions, with RNA transcripts as the source material. An initial RT-PCR round employing HTBI primers preceded a second-round multiplex PCR. TCRdb re-analysed the multiplex PCR reads in MiXCR, keeping a single row per CDR3 protein. The sample has about 620,000 distinct CDR3 sequences, approximately 21% seen once. The data belong to a study of Graves' ophthalmopathy and Graves' hyperthyroidism. PBMCs were density-gradient isolated from roughly 10 ml fresh blood.

This TCR derives from a young woman with stable Graves' hyperthyroidism. Some clones in this sample may be carry-over from other donors' samples. The gene calls are TRBV19 and TRBJ1-1; 10 bases match TRBD1. The specimen was peripheral blood. CDR3 sequence (DNA): TGTGCCAGTAGCCCTAGACAGGGGGCAAGAGGGAATGAAGCTTTCTTT. Its translation: CASSPRQGARGNEAFF.